This record looks at one T cell receptor beta chain sequence and its context. Its antigen is undetermined. This sample stems from a study of cytomegalovirus exposure and HLA in healthy donors. Repertoires were generated with immunoSEQ multiplex PCR, while TCRdb's copy carries only in-frame clones and drops some. The sample has 200,000 or so clones, 85% to 95% seen once. CDR1 is SGHTA and CDR2 is FQGNSA in the germline V gene. J lost 0 bases, V lost 6 bases, and 8 bases had no gene match. CDR3 size: 17 residues. The study, taken as a whole, reports: In vitro testing confirmed a few CMV-associated chains as specific for CMV antigens. Reportedly, diagnosis of cytomegalovirus status by the classifier showed high specificity and sensitivity.

V and J are TRBV7-2 and TRBJ1-5, with 10 nucleotides matching TRBD1. The sequence came from a woman aged 18-35 years in good health and CMV-seronegative. The sample comprised PBMCs. The CDR3 region is CASSPGTGARSNQPQHF. DNA of the CDR3: TGTGCCAGCAGTCCGGGGACAGGGGCACGTAGCAATCAGCCCCAGCATTTT.